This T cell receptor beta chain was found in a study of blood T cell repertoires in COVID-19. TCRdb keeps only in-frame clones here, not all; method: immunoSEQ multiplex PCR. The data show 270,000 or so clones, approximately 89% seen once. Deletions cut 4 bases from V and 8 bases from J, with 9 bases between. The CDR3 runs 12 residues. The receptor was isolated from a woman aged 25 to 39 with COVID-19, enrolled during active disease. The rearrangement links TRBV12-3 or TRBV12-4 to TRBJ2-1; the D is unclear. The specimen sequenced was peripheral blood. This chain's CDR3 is CASSSRLHEQFF. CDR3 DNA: TGTGCCAGCAGTTCCAGACTCCATGAGCAGTTCTTC.